This TCR beta chain was sequenced for a study of shared clonotypes between healthy human individuals. Regarding the study as a whole: Naive subsets typically showed greater estimated richness than memory subsets.

Worth noting for this clone: Antigen: not known.

The table came from immunoSEQ multiplex PCR; TCRdb's copy has only in-frame clones and leaves some out. The sample contains roughly 2.4 million clones, approximately 94% of which appear only once. This CDR3 is 16 amino acids long. Germline V gene lookup returns CDR1 KGHSH and CDR2 LQKENI. Trimming took 5 bases from V and 4 from J, leaving 18 bases between them. V gene TRBV18 combines with J gene TRBJ2-1; D may correspond to TRBD1 or TRBD2 (6 bases each). What was sequenced was naive CD4+ T cells sorted from blood. As for subset: CD45RA+ positively selected. This clonotype originated in a man between 18 and 29 years old in good health. The CDR3 region has the DNA TGTGCCAGCTCATCGGGGGCTCTTTCGGGTTACAATGAGCAGTTCTTC. It encodes CASSSGALSGYNEQFF.